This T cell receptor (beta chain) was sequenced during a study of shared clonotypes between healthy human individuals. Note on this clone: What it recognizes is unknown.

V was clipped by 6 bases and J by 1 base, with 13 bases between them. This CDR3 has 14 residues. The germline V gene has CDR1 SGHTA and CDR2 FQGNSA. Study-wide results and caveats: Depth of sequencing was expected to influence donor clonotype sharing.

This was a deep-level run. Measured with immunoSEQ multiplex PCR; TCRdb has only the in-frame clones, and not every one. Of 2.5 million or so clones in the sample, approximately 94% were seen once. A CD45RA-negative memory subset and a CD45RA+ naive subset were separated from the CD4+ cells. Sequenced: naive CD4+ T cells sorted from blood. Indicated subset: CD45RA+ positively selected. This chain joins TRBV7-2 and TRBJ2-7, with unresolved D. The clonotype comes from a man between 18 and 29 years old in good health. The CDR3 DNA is TGTGCCAGCAGATTTCGGGCGAGGTCCTACGAGCAGTACTTC. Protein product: CASRFRARSYEQYF.